The rows below give T cell receptor beta chains drawn from one sample of a study of OX40 agonist ivuxolimab in advanced cancers. TCRdb's table, derived via immunoSEQ multiplex PCR, lists solely in-frame clones and lacks some. This sample has 35,000 to 45,000 clones; around 87% occur once, and the top ten carry roughly 3.9%. The material was CD4+ or CD8+ T cells sorted from blood, obtained in a trial of the OX40 agonist ivuxolimab. These receptors came from an adult with an advanced solid tumor such as melanoma, head and neck, liver or kidney cancer. CDR3s include the opening cysteine and the closing phenylalanine or tryptophan. The D gene is left open where the match is weak. Expanded clones are given a class, and other clones once, few, many or no size at all.

d_call | j_call | clone_size | v_call | cdr3_aa | cdr3_nt
TRBD1 | TRBJ1-1 | . | TRBV2 | CASSAMGQMNTEAFF | TGTGCCAGCAGTGCGATGGGACAGATGAACACTGAAGCTTTCTTT
TRBD1 | TRBJ2-7 | once | TRBV6-1 | CASSFRDRAYEQYF | TGTGCCAGCAGTTTCCGGGACAGAGCCTACGAGCAGTACTTC
TRBD2 | TRBJ2-1 | . | TRBV5-6 | CASSSPGLAKNEQFF | TGTGCCAGCAGCTCTCCGGGACTAGCGAAAAATGAGCAGTTCTTC
TRBD1 | TRBJ1-2 | . | TRBV27 | CASSLGTGTRGYTF | TGTGCCAGCAGTCTAGGGACAGGGACTCGTGGCTACACCTTC
TRBD1 | TRBJ1-4 | . | TRBV14 | CASSPRDSSTNEKLFF | TGTGCCAGCAGCCCCCGGGACAGCTCAACTAATGAAAAACTGTTTTTT
TRBD2 | TRBJ2-5 | . | TRBV27 | CASSFLAGPQETQYF | TGTGCCAGCAGTTTCCTAGCGGGTCCCCAAGAGACCCAGTACTTC
TRBD2 | TRBJ2-7 | . | TRBV9 | CASSVGGSGGPYEQYF | TGTGCCAGCAGCGTAGGTGGTAGCGGGGGGCCCTACGAGCAGTACTTC
. | TRBJ2-5 | . | TRBV7-8 | CASSFGLLQETQYF | TGTGCCAGCAGCTTCGGCCTCCTCCAAGAGACCCAGTACTTC
. | TRBJ1-2 | . | TRBV12-5 | CASGLAKGLNYGYTF | TGTGCTAGTGGTTTGGCGAAGGGACTGAACTATGGCTACACCTTC
. | TRBJ2-5 | . | TRBV16 | CASSQSEGTVEQETQYF | TGTGCCAGCAGCCAATCGGAGGGGACAGTAGAACAAGAGACCCAGTACTTC
. | TRBJ1-1 | . | TRBV5-5 | CASSFAGVLPGTEAFF | TGTGCCAGCAGCTTTGCAGGGGTCCTGCCGGGGACTGAAGCTTTCTTT
. | TRBJ2-6 | . | TRBV5-4 | CASSTPWSGANVLTF | TGTGCCAGCAGCACCCCTTGGTCTGGGGCCAACGTCCTGACTTTC
. | TRBJ1-2 | . | TRBV19 | CASRTGTRGYTF | TGTGCCAGTAGAACAGGGACCCGGGGCTACACCTTC
. | TRBJ1-1 | . | TRBV7-9 | CAVLWTANTEAFF | TGTGCCGTACTATGGACAGCAAACACTGAAGCTTTCTTT
. | TRBJ1-2 | . | TRBV11-3 | CASSLGGSGKARGYTF | TGTGCCAGCAGCTTGGGGGGCTCGGGTAAGGCGCGCGGCTACACCTTC
. | TRBJ1-4 | . | TRBV15 | CATAQGQMGEKLFF | TGTGCCACCGCACAAGGACAGATGGGAGAAAAACTGTTTTTT
. | TRBJ2-3 | . | TRBV7-9 | CASSLARLADTQYF | TGTGCCAGCAGCTTAGCGAGGTTAGCAGATACGCAGTATTTT
. | TRBJ2-7 | . | TRBV11-3 | CASNPQGLSYEQYF | TGTGCCAGCAACCCGCAGGGACTGTCCTACGAGCAGTACTTC
. | TRBJ1-5 | . | TRBV28 | CASKGNQPQHF | TGTGCCAGCAAGGGGAATCAGCCCCAGCATTTT
. | TRBJ2-2 | once | TRBV18 | CASSPGTANTGELFF | TGTGCCAGCTCACCAGGGACGGCGAACACCGGGGAGCTGTTTTTT
TRBD2 | TRBJ2-3 | . | TRBV10-3 | CAISTPPRERLAGARTDTQYF | TGTGCCATCAGCACACCTCCACGCGAGAGACTAGCGGGAGCGAGAACAGATACGCAGTATTTT
TRBD2 | TRBJ2-2 | . | TRBV14 | CASSQVALAVGELFF | TGTGCCAGCAGCCAAGTTGCACTAGCGGTCGGGGAGCTGTTTTTT
TRBD2 | TRBJ2-1 | . | TRBV18 | CASSPLPAGENEQFF | TGTGCCAGCTCACCACTGCCAGCGGGAGAGAATGAGCAGTTCTTC
TRBD2 | TRBJ2-7 | once | TRBV27 | CASSRLAGQTYEQYF | TGTGCCAGCAGTCGACTAGCGGGTCAGACCTACGAGCAGTACTTC
. | TRBJ2-2 | . | TRBV7-8 | CASSLGGNTGELFF | TGTGCCAGCAGCTTAGGGGGGAACACCGGGGAGCTGTTTTTT
. | TRBJ2-1 | . | TRBV27 | CASSSPRGPGAGRNEQFF | TGTGCCAGCAGTAGCCCGAGGGGACCAGGAGCAGGAAGGAATGAGCAGTTCTTC
. | TRBJ2-3 | once | TRBV2 | CASREITDTQYF | TGTGCCAGCAGGGAGATCACAGATACGCAGTATTTT
TRBD1 | TRBJ1-2 | . | TRBV28 | CASSFRTGGLWGYTF | TGTGCCAGCAGTTTCAGGACAGGGGGGTTGTGGGGCTACACCTTC
. | TRBJ1-5 | . | TRBV2 | CASSHNSQPQHF | TGTGCCAGCAGTCACAACTCTCAGCCCCAGCATTTT
. | TRBJ1-5 | . | TRBV28 | CASSFLQGGGQPQHF | TGTGCCAGCAGTTTTCTACAGGGCGGGGGTCAGCCCCAGCATTTT
. | TRBJ1-5 | . | TRBV19 | CASSMGLWQPQHF | TGTGCCAGTAGTATGGGTCTGTGGCAGCCCCAGCATTTT
TRBD1 | TRBJ1-2 | . | TRBV18 | CASSPPGQGRLANYGYTF | TGTGCCAGCTCACCGCCGGGACAGGGGCGCCTAGCTAACTATGGCTACACCTTC
. | TRBJ2-3 | . | TRBV6-1 | CASSERSMGRTDTQYF | TGTGCCAGCAGTGAACGCTCCATGGGTCGGACAGATACGCAGTATTTT
. | TRBJ1-2 | . | TRBV18 | CASSPGATVQLHYGYTF | TGTGCCAGCTCACCTGGCGCCACGGTCCAGCTACACTATGGCTACACCTTC
. | TRBJ2-5 | . | TRBV4-2 | CASSHPLEETQYF | TGTGCCAGCAGCCATCCACTTGAAGAGACCCAGTACTTC
TRBD1 | TRBJ1-1 | once | TRBV28 | CASSSTGAVTEAFF | TGTGCCAGCAGTTCTACAGGGGCGGTAACTGAAGCTTTCTTT
. | TRBJ2-2 | . | TRBV11-2 | CATKFQAGELFF | TGTGCCACCAAGTTTCAAGCGGGGGAGCTGTTTTTT
. | TRBJ2-1 | . | TRBV28 | CASSPIRNEQFF | TGTGCCAGCAGTCCCATAAGAAATGAGCAGTTCTTC
. | TRBJ1-6 | . | TRBV7-9 | CASSLISRGGPPNSPLHF | TGTGCCAGCAGCCTAATATCCAGGGGAGGACCCCCAAATTCACCCCTCCACTTT
TRBD1 | TRBJ1-5 | . | TRBV5-8 | CASTGGQGADQPQHF | TGTGCCAGCACCGGGGGACAGGGGGCCGATCAGCCCCAGCATTTT
. | TRBJ1-5 | . | TRBV6-1 | CASHFGYYSNQPQHF | TGTGCCAGCCATTTTGGATATTATAGCAATCAGCCCCAGCATTTT
. | TRBJ1-2 | . | TRBV10-2 | CASREAGSTYGYTF | TGCGCCAGCAGGGAGGCAGGGAGCACTTATGGCTACACCTTC
. | TRBJ1-2 | . | TRBV6-1 | CASSLQRGYGYTF | TGTGCCAGCAGCCTACAGAGGGGATATGGCTACACCTTC
. | TRBJ2-7 | . | TRBV5-8 | CASSPRLGDEQYF | TGCGCCAGCAGCCCCAGGCTTGGGGACGAGCAGTACTTC
TRBD1 | TRBJ2-1 | . | TRBV4-3 | CASSHSWGTVNEQFF | TGCGCCAGCAGCCATTCATGGGGGACAGTCAATGAGCAGTTCTTC
. | TRBJ1-3 | . | TRBV25-1 | CASSESWGSTSGNTIYF | TGTGCCAGCAGTGAATCGTGGGGCAGCACCTCTGGAAACACCATATATTTT
. | TRBJ2-2 | . | TRBV19 | CASRGGTTNTGELFF | TGTGCCAGTAGGGGTGGGACAACGAACACCGGGGAGCTGTTTTTT
. | TRBJ1-1 | . | TRBV11-3 | CASSLAKGINTEAFF | TGTGCCAGCAGCTTAGCGAAGGGAATCAACACTGAAGCTTTCTTT
TRBD2 | TRBJ2-1 | . | TRBV29-1 | CSVHGLAGGNEQFF | TGCAGCGTTCATGGGCTAGCGGGAGGGAATGAGCAGTTCTTC
. | TRBJ1-1 | . | TRBV5-4 | CASAWGLGTEAFF | TGTGCCAGCGCCTGGGGGCTTGGCACTGAAGCTTTCTTT
. | TRBJ2-2 | . | TRBV23-1 | CASSHRRDMNTGELFF | TGCGCCAGCAGTCATCGCCGGGACATGAACACCGGGGAGCTGTTTTTT
. | TRBJ1-1 | . | TRBV29-1 | CSVDIGFMNTEAFF | TGCAGCGTTGATATAGGGTTCATGAACACTGAAGCTTTCTTT
. | TRBJ1-2 | . | TRBV2 | CASTPMGYNYGYTF | TGTGCCAGCACCCCCATGGGGTATAACTATGGCTACACCTTC
. | TRBJ2-7 | . | TRBV4-2 | CASSLPGQPAHEQYF | TGTGCCAGCAGCCTACCTGGACAGCCGGCCCACGAGCAGTACTTC
. | TRBJ2-7 | once | TRBV2 | CASKRQGGHEQYF | TGTGCCAGCAAACGACAGGGAGGGCACGAGCAGTACTTC
. | TRBJ2-7 | . | TRBV28 | CASSLYGKGGTRYEQYF | TGTGCCAGCAGTTTATATGGTAAAGGGGGTACCCGCTACGAGCAGTACTTC
TRBD1 | TRBJ1-1 | once | TRBV10-3 | CAISVSTGGTKNTEAFF | TGTGCCATCAGTGTTTCTACAGGGGGGACGAAAAACACTGAAGCTTTCTTT
TRBD1 | TRBJ1-1 | . | TRBV6-5 | CASSSRTGNTEAFF | TGTGCCAGCAGCTCTAGGACAGGGAACACTGAAGCTTTCTTT
. | TRBJ2-4 | . | TRBV28 | CASSLKGLAKNIQYF | TGTGCCAGCAGTTTAAAAGGGTTGGCCAAAAACATTCAGTACTTC
. | TRBJ2-4 | . | TRBV7-9 | CASSLGQNIQYF | TGTGCCAGCAGTCTTGGACAAAACATTCAGTACTTC